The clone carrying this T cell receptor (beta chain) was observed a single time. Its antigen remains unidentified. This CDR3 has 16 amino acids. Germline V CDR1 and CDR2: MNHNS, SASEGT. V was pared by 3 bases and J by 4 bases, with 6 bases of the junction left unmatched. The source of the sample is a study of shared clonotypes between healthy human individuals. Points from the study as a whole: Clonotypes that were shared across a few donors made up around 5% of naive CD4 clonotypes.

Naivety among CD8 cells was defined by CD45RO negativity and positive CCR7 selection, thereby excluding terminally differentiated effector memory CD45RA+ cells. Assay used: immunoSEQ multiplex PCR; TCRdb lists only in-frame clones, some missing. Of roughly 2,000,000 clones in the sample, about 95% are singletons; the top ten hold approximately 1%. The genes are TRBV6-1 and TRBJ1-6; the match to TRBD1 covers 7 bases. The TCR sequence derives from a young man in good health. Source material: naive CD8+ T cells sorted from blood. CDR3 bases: TGTGCCAGCAGTGACTTCGGGACAGAATATAATTCACCCCTCCACTTT. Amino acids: CASSDFGTEYNSPLHF.